Reported below is one TCR beta chain. Its matching antigen is unknown. Libraries were prepared by immunoSEQ multiplex PCR; TCRdb keeps only in-frame clonotypes and omits some of them. The data show some 410,000 clones, around 93% seen once. As to treatment: about 20 received Ad26.COV2.S at low or high dose, single or two shots; several received placebo; per-sample allocation not given. Each sample was drawn 63 days after the first injection (of vaccine or placebo). Wuhan-strain spike was delivered by a replication-incompetent Ad26 vector. The record originates from a study of Ad26.COV2.S vaccination and SARS-CoV-2 variants. In the study overall: Ad26.COV2.S given intramuscularly, once or twice 56 days apart.

The V gene's germline CDR1 is SGHRS and CDR2 YFSETQ. V lost 2 bases and J lost 0, with 11 bases in between. This CDR3 region has 16 residues. General study points: Overall T cell responses may have been underestimated by the analyses of TCR breadth and depth. Participants given vaccine showed non-spike TCR breadth similar to that of placebo recipients.

The sequences come from peripheral blood, collected in a trial of Ad26.COV2.S vaccine versus placebo. The sequence came from a person between 18 and 65 years old who received the Ad26.COV2.S COVID-19 vaccine or a placebo. The genes are TRBV5-1 and TRBJ2-2; the D gene could be TRBD1 or TRBD2 (6 bases each). CDR3 loop: CASSLRGPPNTGELFF. In DNA, the CDR3 is TGCGCCAGCAGCTTACGGGGGCCGCCGAACACCGGGGAGCTGTTTTTT.